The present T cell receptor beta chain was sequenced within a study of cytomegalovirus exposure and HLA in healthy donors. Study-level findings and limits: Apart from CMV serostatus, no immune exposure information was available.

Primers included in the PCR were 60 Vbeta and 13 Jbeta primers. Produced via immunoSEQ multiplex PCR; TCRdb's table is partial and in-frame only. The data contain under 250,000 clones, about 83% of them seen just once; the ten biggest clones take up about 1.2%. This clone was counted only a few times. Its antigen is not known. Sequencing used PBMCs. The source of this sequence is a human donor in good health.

CDR3: CASVRGAEAFF. The DNA of the CDR3 is TGTGCCAGCGTTAGGGGCGCTGAAGCTTTCTTT. The chain is built from TRBV6-1 and TRBJ1-1; tentatively, D is TRBD1 (5 bases). The germline V gene has CDR1 MNHNS and CDR2 SASEGT. This CDR3 is built from 11 residues. With 8 bases removed from V and 6 bases from J, the gap between germline ends came to 10 bases.